This T cell receptor beta chain appears in the sequencing data of a study of blood T cell repertoires in COVID-19. Overall study context: COVID-19 samples collected from the United States, Italy and Spain covered acute and convalescent phases. In each case, the material was cDNA or gDNA derived from T cells, B-cell-depleted T cells, or PBMCs.

Germline values: CDR1 MDHEN, CDR2 SYDVKM. This CDR3 is 14 amino acids long. V was trimmed by 3 bases and J by 1 base, leaving 10 bases between them. Per the original methods: Reference gene primers were amplified, and this amplification served to estimate nucleated cell counts. Clones were read by immunoSEQ multiplex PCR, and TCRdb kept only the in-frame ones, dropping some. V, J and clone size reflect that table, while D and trimming were determined from the DNA. The profile shows some 160,000 clones, about four fifths of them singletons. The V and J genes are TRBV28 and TRBJ2-7, with a possible D match to TRBD1 (6 bases). Sequencing used peripheral blood. This sequence originates from a man between 65 and 85 years old who had recovered from COVID-19. The CDR3 protein is CASSLGHRSYEQYF. DNA for the CDR3: TGTGCCAGCAGTTTGGGACACCGTTCCTACGAGCAGTACTTC.